The 7 T cell receptor beta chains listed next were all sequenced from one sample in a study of blood T cells in healthy people across ages. Combining a sample-barcoded 5' primer with a J-beta primer mix, a second PCR ran for 7 to 11 cycles. Using its own MiXCR run on the 5' RACE reads, TCRdb lists one record per CDR3 protein. The sample includes over a million distinct CDR3 sequences, 40% to 50% of them seen just once. The sample taken for sequencing was blood. These TCRs come from a woman aged 60-70 years in good health.

This chain joins TRBV10-3 and TRBJ2-7; 7 bases map to TRBD1. After removal of 2 bases from V and 1 base from J, the junction contained 14 bases not matched to a gene. CDR1 is ENHRY and CDR2 is SYGVKD in the germline V gene. The CDR3 is 18 amino acids. The CDR3 region has the DNA TGTGCCATCAGTGAGAAGGACAGGAACTCCCTCGCTTCCTACGAGCAGTACTTC. This encodes CAISEKDRNSLASYEQYF.

The chain couples TRBV10-2 to TRBJ2-5; D assignment may be TRBD1 or TRBD2 (5 bases each). The J call may not be correct, given that the DNA end is closer to TRBJ2-7. Germline V lookup: CDR1 WSHSY, CDR2 SAAADI. The CDR3 consists of 14 residues. The DNA for the CDR3 is TGCGCCAGCAGTACTCCCGGGACCTATAACGAGCAGTACTTC. Translation: CASSTPGTYNEQYF.

The rearrangement uses TRBV2 and TRBJ2-7; D is perhaps TRBD1 or TRBD2 (5 bases each). Trimming took 10 bases from V and 7 from J, leaving 23 bases between them. Germline CDR1 and CDR2: SNHLY and FYNNEI. CDR3 length: 14 amino acids. In DNA, the CDR3 is TGTGCCACCCGGGCGGCGCCCGGGACGTCAGAGCAGTACTTC. Its protein is CATRAAPGTSEQYF.

This clonotype appeared once. The rearrangement uses TRBV11-1 and TRBJ2-4; 11 bases map to TRBD2. The tail of the sequence fits TRBJ2-7 better, so the J call may be wrong. The CDR3 runs 15 residues. Germline V lookup: CDR1 SGHAT, CDR2 FQDESV (reference sequence). The CDR3 loop reads CASSSTSGGYYEQYF. The CDR3 nucleotides are TGTGCCAGCAGCTCAACTAGCGGGGGCTACTACGAGCAGTACTTC.

V usage is TRBV10-1 and J usage is TRBJ2-7; 8 nucleotides match TRBD1. The closer fit of TRBJ2-5 to the DNA end suggests the J call may be wrong. Germline V lookup: CDR1 WNHNN, CDR2 SYGVQD (reference sequence). The CDR3 runs 14 residues. The CDR3: CASSDSRGLETQYF. CDR3 coding DNA: TGCGCCAGCAGTGATTCCAGGGGGCTGGAGACCCAGTACTTC.

The chain employs TRBV11-2 and TRBJ2-1; TRBD2 matches at 8 bases. In germline, CDR1 is SGHAT, CDR2 FQNNGV. CDR3 length equals 12 residues. Trimming cost V 6 bases and J 10 bases; bases outside gene matches: 5. The DNA of the CDR3 is TGTGCCAGCAGAGGGCGGGGGGACGAGCAGTTCTTC. It codes for CASRGRGDEQFF.

This clonotype was found many times. The chain carries TRBV11-2 and TRBJ2-7; D perhaps matches TRBD2 (5 bases). V was trimmed by 5 bases and J by 2 bases, leaving 13 bases between them. Germline CDR1 SGHAT, CDR2 FQNNGV. This CDR3 comprises 14 residues. DNA of the CDR3: TGTGCCAGCAGCGAGCACCCGACTACCTACGAGCAGTACTTC. Amino acids: CASSEHPTTYEQYF.